This T cell receptor (beta chain) is drawn from a study of early T cells in non-severe SARS-CoV-2 infection (dated by TCRdb to the early 2020s). Notes on the research overall: TCR sequencing used bulk RNA from unsorted whole blood, so alpha and beta chains could not be paired. Here is what the overall study found, with its caveats: Matching against VDJdb was skewed toward anti-spike CD8 responses, likely underestimated virus-specific expansions, and missed private and CD4 specificities.

The CDR1 and CDR2 encoded by the germline V gene are MNHEY and SVGEGT. V drops 8 bases and J drops 2 bases, leaving 16 bases in between. Counted from cysteine to phenylalanine, this CDR3 has 15 amino acids. The sequence is cut down to CDR3 DNA, 45 bases in frame from base 1. Set within a cohort of healthcare workers in London, UK, this nested case-control study involved weekly PCR testing of nasopharyngeal swabs along with blood sampling. Healthcare workers were recruited between 23 and 31 March 2020, during the week of the UK lockdown, and were followed weekly for up to roughly 15 weeks. Libraries were made using 5' RACE. The instrument was a NextSeq 500. Unique molecular identifiers were attached to individual cDNA molecules in the TCR library protocol so that sequencing error and PCR bias could be corrected. Both TCR alpha and beta chains were sequenced, and tight co-correlation was observed between alpha and beta sequence abundances in each sample. In the authors' own workflow: Decombinator V4 was used to annotate TCR sequences for V gene, J gene and CDR3. Expanded TCRs were defined as changing significantly between any two time points under a Poisson model with p below 0.0001. TCR abundances were normalised to the total number of TCRs sequenced per sample and expressed as counts per million. MAIT TCRs were defined by TRAV1-2 paired with TRAJ12, TRAJ20 or TRAJ33, and iNKT TCRs by TRAV10 paired with TRAJ18. VDJdb, accessed 1 November 2021, was searched for CMV, EBV and SARS-CoV-2 annotated TCRs, with TCRs annotated for multiple antigens excluded. The raw public data were reprocessed by TCRdb itself: fastp quality trimming at Q25, MiXCR clonotype calling, in-frame beta chains only. When rows share a CDR3 protein, they turn into one entry using the most common DNA and genes. TCRdb's processing, not the authors', yielded these V and J calls. In this sample the table shows about 35,000 distinct CDR3 sequences, around 4.5% of which occur a single time. The ten largest account for over 5% of the sample.

This clonotype was observed many times. What this receptor recognizes is not known. No per-base quality is available; no much larger clone lies one base away. The sequence joins TRBV6-2 or TRBV6-3 to TRBJ1-3; TRBD1 is a possible D gene, resting on 5 matching bases. The receptor's source is an adult who was a healthcare worker with PCR-confirmed SARS-CoV-2 infection or an uninfected control (not recorded which). The specimen was whole blood. The bases read TGTGCCAGCTCAAGCTCCTGGGGGACTGGAAACACCATATATTTT. Its protein product is CASSSSWGTGNTIYF.